The 13 T cell receptor beta chains presented below share a single source sample, sequenced in a study of T cells expressing NK-cell markers (TCRdb year 2020). The library was prepared using 5' RACE. Data came from an Illumina HiSeq 2000. Each entry corresponds to one CDR3 protein sequence from reads that TCRdb reprocessed, and DNA is not given. The sample has 350,000 to 500,000 distinct CDR3 sequences on record. Clones ranked in the top ten supply 7.3% of the sample. Sequenced input: blood T cells: a sorted CD56 or NKG2C T cell subset, CD4+ or CD8+ T cells, or bulk PBMC T cells (not recorded which). All receptors derive from a woman between 18 and 69 years old in good health.

V usage is TRBV5-1 and J usage is TRBJ2-1. Germline values: CDR1 SGHRS, CDR2 YFSETQ. CDR3 length equals 15 residues. CDR3: CASSLDSRTYNEQFF.

The chain joins TRBV6-5 to TRBJ2-5; TCRdb indicates TRBD1, and absent DNA this call remains unverified. CDR1 and CDR2 from the germline V gene are MNHEY and SVGAGI. The CDR3 is made up of 15 amino acids. The CDR3 loop reads CASSYSEGGGETQYF.

This rearrangement joins TRBV6-1 to TRBJ1-3. This CDR3 is 18 amino acids long. Germline V lookup: CDR1 MNHNS, CDR2 SASEGT. Here the CDR3 reads CASSRYPGPKDSGNTIYF.

The chain links TRBV20-1 to TRBJ2-5; TCRdb names TRBD2, which stays unverified in the absence of DNA. The CDR3 extends over 15 amino acids. The V gene's germline CDR1 is DFQATT and CDR2 SNEGSKA (reference sequence). This CDR3 reads CSAPQRVTGQETQYF.

The chain carries TRBV11-2 and TRBJ1-2; TCRdb's D call, TRBD1, is unchecked because there is no DNA. The CDR3 sequence is 13 residues long. Per the germline V gene, CDR1 is SGHAT and CDR2 is FQNNGV. CDR3 region: CASSFRDSYGYTF.

This chain joins TRBV4-3 and TRBJ2-3; the D gene TCRdb calls, TRBD1, cannot be checked with no DNA. The CDR3 is made up of 15 amino acids. Germline-derived CDR1 and CDR2 are LGHNA and YSLEER. CDR3 amino acids: CASSQHPGPGDTQYF.

V and J are TRBV5-6 and TRBJ2-1. This CDR3 region has 15 residues. From germline, CDR1 is SGHDT and CDR2 YYEEEE. The CDR3 spells CASSRRGTPYNEQFF.

The genes are TRBV4-3 and TRBJ2-3; TCRdb designates TRBD2, a call that cannot be tested without DNA. The CDR3 totals 17 residues. From germline, CDR1 is LGHNA and CDR2 YSLEER. CDR3 sequence: CASSLGPGRDLADTQYF.

The rearrangement joins TRBV7-3 to TRBJ2-5. This CDR3 spans 15 amino acids. Germline V lookup: CDR1 SGHTA, CDR2 FQGTGA. The CDR3 sequence is CASSPTAGNRETQYF.

The CDR3 is CASSFWGDSGELFF. The rearrangement joins TRBV12-3 or TRBV12-4 to TRBJ2-2; TCRdb's assignment of TRBD1 cannot be checked, as there is no DNA. The CDR3 covers 14 residues.

The J gene is TRBJ2-5, the V gene TRBV20-1. CDR1 and CDR2 from the germline V gene are DFQATT and SNEGSKA (reference sequence). The CDR3 consists of 14 residues. CDR3 region: CSAYLPNIGETQYF.

The chain is built from TRBV6-5 and TRBJ2-2; TCRdb proposes TRBD1, but this gene call is untestable without DNA. CDR1 MNHEY and CDR2 SVGAGI come from the germline V gene. The CDR3 runs to 15 residues. The CDR3 sequence is CASSYSTGGPGELFF.

The V and J genes are TRBV5-1 and TRBJ2-3; TCRdb indicates TRBD1, and absent DNA this call remains unverified. Germline values: CDR1 SGHRS, CDR2 YFSETQ. CDR3 length equals 14 residues. CDR3 region: CASSRTGITDTQYF.